This T cell receptor (beta chain) was found in a study of T cell responses to AZD1222 COVID-19 vaccine. TCRdb's copy holds only in-frame clones and misses some; the assay was immunoSEQ multiplex PCR. The sample holds approximately 120,000 clones, approximately 91% seen once. Trimming cost V 0 bases and J 0 bases, with 11 bases left between them. The CDR3 sequence is 16 residues long. Looked up from germline, CDR1 is SEHNR and CDR2 is FQNEAQ (reference sequence). This clonotype was sampled from an adult in good health. Material: peripheral blood, obtained on day 0 of MenACWY control vaccination. The gene calls are TRBV7-9 and TRBJ1-1; D unclear. The CDR3 is CASSLAPTFMNTEAFF. The CDR3 bases are TGTGCCAGCAGCTTAGCACCGACATTCATGAACACTGAAGCTTTCTTT.